This T cell receptor beta chain was found in a study of vaccination and CD4 T cells after COVID-19. Whole-study context: Sampling post-COVID took place a median 101 days after diagnosis (range 35 to 161). Collection of post-vaccine samples followed dose two by a median roughly 68 days, spanning a range of 14 to 241.

Sequencing of DNA taken from cultured CD4+ T cells relied on the Oncomine TCR Beta short-read assay. TCRdb re-derived calls from the PCR reads in MiXCR, one entry per CDR3 protein. The table has roughly 20,000 distinct CDR3 sequences, 55% to 70% seen once. V lost 6 bases to trimming and J lost 3 bases, with 14 bases between them. From germline, CDR1 is MNHNS and CDR2 SASEGT. This CDR3 is 14 amino acids long. Documented treatment: approximately nine-day PBMC culture with coronavirus spike peptide pools or control peptides (ViraFEST assay). ViraFEST sequenced TCRs after peptide-pool expansion of antigen-specific T cells. With regard to this clonotype: The antigen remains unidentified.

This receptor was taken from a human donor who had recovered from COVID-19. The chain carries TRBV6-1 and TRBJ1-2; D is possibly TRBD1 (5 bases). Source material: CD4+ T cells from blood, cultured in vitro. This chain's CDR3 is CASRGTGTDYGYTF. CDR3 nucleotides: TGTGCCAGCAGGGGGACGGGCACTGACTATGGCTACACCTTC.